Listed below are T cell receptor beta chains from one sample, sequenced in a study of blood T cell repertoires in COVID-19. The protocol was immunoSEQ multiplex PCR, while the TCRdb copy is restricted to in-frame clones and leaves out a portion. The sample lists approximately 440,000 clones; roughly 87% were seen once. Sequences were obtained from PBMCs or T cells enriched from blood (not recorded which). Receptor source: a woman aged 18-30 years who had recovered from COVID-19. CDR3s leave out the opening cysteine and the closing phenylalanine or tryptophan.

TTKEGAGYT,TRBV20-1,TRBJ1-2
ASSQGRSGTEAF,TRBV3-1/TRBV3-2,TRBJ1-1
ASSQVRLEGNTIY,TRBV4-1,TRBJ1-3
ASSTGTGWGYT,TRBV5-4,TRBJ1-2
ASSSRFRGTDTQY,TRBV11-2,TRBJ2-3
ASSIGSGSYEQY,TRBV19,TRBJ2-7
ASSLQETQY,TRBV28,TRBJ2-5
ASGISGTSTYEQY,TRBV12-5,TRBJ2-7
ASSLGSTSGVEY,TRBV5-1,TRBJ2-7
ASSLVATGELF,TRBV27,TRBJ2-2
ASSQQGARGTEAF,TRBV2,TRBJ1-1
ATSRDVYYGYT,TRBV15,TRBJ1-2
ASRPQGSRQY,TRBV6-5,TRBJ2-7
ASSSEGGRNNSPLH,TRBV28,TRBJ1-6
ASSTQQGAYGYT,TRBV11-1,TRBJ1-2
AWDRERGQPQH,TRBV30,TRBJ1-5
ASSNWSGGCEQY,TRBV21-1,TRBJ2-7
ASSFWAGGPLAAGTDTQY,TRBV5-1,TRBJ2-3
ASSFGTGDEQY,TRBV5-1,TRBJ2-7
ASSSILDRANTEAF,TRBV5-4,TRBJ1-1
ASSQGARDTQY,TRBV3-1/TRBV3-2,TRBJ2-3
ASSDPGLNPSYDEQY,TRBV28,TRBJ2-7
ATTHLPANEKLF,TRBV6-5,TRBJ1-4
ASSTLRADTQY,TRBV2,TRBJ2-3
ASSQASQGNKPQH,TRBV4-1,TRBJ1-5
ASRASGNTIY,TRBV19,TRBJ1-3
ASSQDFRNSPLH,TRBV4-2,TRBJ1-6
ASSPRGAGVYNEQF,TRBV18,TRBJ2-1
ASSEGTSGYEQY,TRBV9,TRBJ2-7
ASSLVRDNYSPLH,TRBV27,TRBJ1-6
ARQGAPMREEQY,TRBV28,TRBJ2-7
ASSENGSTDTQY,TRBV6-1,TRBJ2-3
ASSSRGGAQGYT,TRBV7-9,TRBJ1-2
ASSRGSSEPQH,TRBV7-3,TRBJ1-5
ASSWSRSSGNTIY,TRBV6-5,TRBJ1-3
ASSDGTGSSEAF,TRBV6-1,TRBJ1-1
AWNRGADQETQY,TRBV30,TRBJ2-5
ASGNYLAGQGAAGYT,TRBV5-1,TRBJ1-2
ASSPLSGADTQY,TRBV7-9,TRBJ2-3
ASSPRRELGNEKLF,TRBV3-1/TRBV3-2,TRBJ1-4
ASGLDLEADSFPLNEKLF,TRBV12-5,TRBJ1-4
ASSPIWHSAVYEQY,TRBV28,TRBJ2-7
ASSTGGGFNQPQH,TRBV19,TRBJ1-5
ASSLPDGHRAF,TRBV28,TRBJ1-1
ARMGQGAYEQY,TRBV28,TRBJ2-7
ATSRGLQETQY,TRBV2,TRBJ2-5
ASSPTSGGAYEQF,TRBV7-2,TRBJ2-1
ASSYRQGNTGELF,TRBV6-5,TRBJ2-2
ASRYGLARQSHSPLH,TRBV27,TRBJ1-6
ASSQTGSAYEQY,TRBV5-5,TRBJ2-7
ASSPRSDPGTEAF,TRBV9,TRBJ1-1
ASKGNSAYNEQF,TRBV6-5,TRBJ2-1
ASNFKPGTGGNTEAF,TRBV7-9,TRBJ1-1
ASGRTGYSSYNSPLH,TRBV6-6,TRBJ1-6